Listed here are 30 T cell receptor beta chains from one sample, sequenced in a study of vaccination effects on CD4 cells after COVID-19. In the ViraFEST assay, antigen-specific CD4+ clonotypes were identified by expansion after peptide-pool stimulation. Upon completion of roughly ten days in culture, CD4+ T cells were isolated. According to the study, vaccine recipients showed no prior SARS-CoV-2 infection and negative nucleocapsid antibodies. The antigens for these receptors are not known. Only in-frame clones appear in the TCRdb table, and some are missing; sequencing was by immunoSEQ multiplex PCR. The profile shows roughly 20,000 clones, around 72% of them singletons. The specimen comprised CD4+ T cells from PBMCs cultured with HCoV-NL63 spike peptides, sampled before COVID-19 vaccination. These receptors came from a human donor who received a COVID-19 vaccine.

The J gene is TRBJ1-2, the V gene TRBV2; 7 positions agree with TRBD1. The CDR3 spans 13 residues. Germline V gene lookup returns CDR1 SNHLY and CDR2 FYNNEI. J lost 8 bases, V lost 5 bases, and 8 bases had no gene match. CDR3 sequence reads: CASSSNRGGGYTF. CDR3 DNA: TGTGCCAGCAGTTCGAACAGGGGAGGAGGCTACACCTTC.

The chain's CDR3 is CASSLGAANYGYTF. DNA of the CDR3: TGTGCCAGCAGCTTGGGAGCAGCTAACTATGGCTACACCTTC. The chain joins TRBV5-4 to TRBJ1-2; D is unresolved. Germline lookup yields CDR1 SGHNT and CDR2 YYREEE (reference sequence). The CDR3 extends over 14 amino acids. The ends were cut back, 0 bases at V and 0 bases at J, with 6 bases in the middle.

The chain carries TRBV6-1 and TRBJ2-1; perhaps D is TRBD1 or TRBD2 (5 bases each). CDR3 length equals 13 residues. Germline CDR1 and CDR2: MNHNS and SASEGT. V lost 0 bases, J lost 7 bases, and 7 bases lay in between. CDR3 sequence reads: CASSEAWGNEQFF. Here the CDR3 DNA reads TGTGCCAGCAGTGAAGCTTGGGGGAATGAGCAGTTCTTC.

The genes are TRBV29-1 and TRBJ1-2, with TRBD1 identical over 8 bases. V shed 5 bases and J 4 bases; nucleotides not matched to a gene: 9. CDR1 is SQVTM and CDR2 is ANQGSEA in the germline V gene. This CDR3 comprises 14 residues. This CDR3 is CSVRTGRGLYGYTF. CDR3 coding DNA: TGCAGCGTTAGGACAGGGAGGGGCCTCTATGGCTACACCTTC.

This chain uses TRBV2 with TRBJ1-2, with D hard to call. V lost 6 bases, J lost 2 bases, and 10 bases lay in between. CDR1 SNHLY and CDR2 FYNNEI come from the germline V gene. The CDR3 spans 13 residues. The CDR3 nucleotides are TGTGCCAGCAGCCTGGACGGAAACTATGGCTACACCTTC. The encoded protein is CASSLDGNYGYTF. Supplemented by reference TRBV2 and TRBJ1-2, the full variable domain reads EPEVTQTPSHQVTQMGQEVILRCVPISNHLYFYWYRQILGQKVEFLVSFYNNEISEKSEIFDDQFSVERPDGSNFTLKIRSTKLEDSAMYFCASSLDGNYGYTFGSGTRLTVV.

The V gene is TRBV5-1, the J gene TRBJ1-5; D may be TRBD1 (5 bases). Trimming removed 4 bases at V and 5 bases at J, with 19 bases between. Germline V lookup: CDR1 SGHRS, CDR2 YFSETQ. This CDR3 has 16 amino acids. The CDR3 sequence: CASSLGAGGPDQPQHF. The CDR3 DNA reads TGCGCCAGCAGCCTGGGAGCCGGGGGACCGGATCAGCCCCAGCATTTT.

In DNA, the CDR3 is TGTGCCAGCAGTGGAGACGGGATCAAGAATTCACCCCTCCACTTT. This codes for CASSGDGIKNSPLHF. The chain couples TRBV6-8 to TRBJ1-6; D ambiguous. V lost 5 bases to trimming and J lost 7 bases, with 15 bases between them. This CDR3 comprises 15 residues. Germline V gene lookup returns CDR1 MNHGY and CDR2 SAAAGT.

The V gene is TRBV30, the J gene TRBJ1-4; the match to TRBD1 covers 10 bases. The CDR3 spans 16 residues. The germline CDR1 and CDR2 sequences are GTSNPN and SVGIG (reference sequence). Unmatched junction bases numbered 10, after V lost 5 bases and J lost 4 bases. CDR3 nucleotide sequence: TGTGCCTGGGGGACAGGGGCTGCCGTACGTAATGAAAAACTGTTTTTT. It encodes CAWGTGAAVRNEKLFF.

The V call is TRBV5-1, the J call TRBJ1-1, with D possibly TRBD1 on 5 matching bases. The V and J ends lost 5 bases and 1 base respectively, with 12 bases between them. The CDR3 runs to 14 residues. CDR1 and CDR2 (germline): SGHRS, YFSETQ. For the CDR3, the DNA is TGCGCCAGCAGGCCTGACAGCTGGAACACTGAAGCTTTCTTT. Amino acids: CASRPDSWNTEAFF.

This clone was picked up a small number of times. The J gene is TRBJ1-4, the V gene TRBV7-9; 11 bases map to TRBD1. The CDR3 extends over 15 amino acids. Germline CDR1 is SEHNR and CDR2 is FQNEAQ (reference sequence). J gave up 8 bases and V 4 bases, and 6 bases lay outside the gene matches. CDR3 sequence reads: CASSSGTGGGEKLFF. CDR3 bases: TGTGCCAGCAGCTCAGGGACAGGGGGAGGAGAAAAACTGTTTTTT.

This chain joins TRBV25-1 and TRBJ2-3, with TRBD2 identical over 8 bases. After removal of 11 bases from V and 9 bases from J, the junction contained 10 bases not matched to a gene. This CDR3 spans 12 amino acids. Per the germline V gene, CDR1 is MGHDK and CDR2 is SYGVNS. Written as DNA, the CDR3 is TGTGCCGCCGGGGGGGGACTCGGCACGCAGTATTTT. Encoded protein: CAAGGGLGTQYF.

The V call is TRBV6-5, the J call TRBJ1-5; 7 nucleotides line up with TRBD1. The J segment lost 4 bases and the V segment lost 6 bases, leaving 6 bases of the junction unmatched. From germline, CDR1 is MNHEY and CDR2 SVGAGI. The length of the CDR3 is 14 residues. CDR3 sequence (DNA): TGTGCCAGCAGGCCGGGACAGACAAATCAGCCCCAGCATTTT. Its translation: CASRPGQTNQPQHF.

The rearrangement joins TRBV5-1 to TRBJ2-1; D possibly matches TRBD1 or TRBD2 (5 bases each). Germline V gene data show CDR1 as SGHRS and CDR2 as YFSETQ. CDR3 length: 15 amino acids. V was pared by 4 bases and J by 8 bases, with 19 bases between. CDR3 sequence: CASSPGTPRTDEQFF. Written as DNA, the CDR3 is TGCGCCAGCAGCCCCGGGACCCCTCGGACGGATGAGCAGTTCTTC. The full variable domain, rest sourced from reference TRBV5-1 and TRBJ2-1, is KAGVTQTPRYLIKTRGQQVTLSCSPISGHRSVSWYQQTPGQGLQFLFEYFSETQRNKGNFPGRFSGRQFSNSRSEMNVSTLELGDSALYLCASSPGTPRTDEQFFGPGTRLTVL.

This sequence joins TRBV4-2 and TRBJ1-5, with D possibly matching TRBD1 (5 bases). The V gene's germline CDR1 is LGHNA and CDR2 YNFKEQ. The CDR3 sequence is 19 residues long. V was shortened by 1 base and J by 7 bases, with 26 bases between the two germline ends. This chain's CDR3 is CASSQVNKLSEGRGQPQHF. The CDR3 DNA sequence: TGTGCCAGCAGCCAAGTTAATAAACTTTCGGAGGGACGGGGACAGCCCCAGCATTTT.

The chain combines TRBV7-2 with TRBJ1-5; no definite D call. Germline CDR1 and CDR2: SGHTA and FQGNSA. The CDR3 consists of 14 residues. Deletions cut 3 bases from V and 5 bases from J, with 11 bases between. The CDR3 region has the DNA TGTGCCAGCAGCTTTAGGGTCGGGGATCAGCCCCAGCATTTT. Translated, it gives CASSFRVGDQPQHF.

This sequence joins TRBV7-2 and TRBJ1-1; D may be TRBD1 (5 bases). This CDR3 is 15 amino acids long. V was shortened by 10 bases and J by 5 bases, with 23 bases between the two germline ends. Per the germline V gene, CDR1 is SGHTA and CDR2 is FQGNSA. The CDR3 sequence is CAIGTGGSWSTEAFF. The CDR3 bases are TGTGCCATCGGGACGGGCGGGAGTTGGAGTACTGAAGCTTTCTTT.

The count of this clone is one. The V and J genes are TRBV7-2 and TRBJ2-5, with D unresolved. Trimming left V 0 bases short and J 0 bases short, with 11 bases between. The germline CDR1 and CDR2 sequences are SGHTA and FQGNSA. The CDR3 loop spans 16 amino acids. This CDR3 reads CASSLAFGRHQETQYF. CDR3 DNA: TGTGCCAGCAGCTTAGCGTTTGGACGTCACCAAGAGACCCAGTACTTC.

This clone is categorized as large. This chain links TRBV5-1 with TRBJ2-3; TRBD1 matches 7 bases. CDR3 length equals 15 residues. V gave up 0 bases and J gave up 1 base; unmatched junction bases: 2. Looked up from germline, CDR1 is SGHRS and CDR2 is YFSETQ. CDR3 loop: CASSLGGGGTDTQYF. The DNA for the CDR3 is TGCGCCAGCAGCTTGGGAGGGGGCGGCACAGATACGCAGTATTTT.

The J gene is TRBJ2-5, the V gene TRBV5-4, with 10 nucleotides matching TRBD2. This CDR3 has 14 residues. Germline V gene sequence: CDR1 SGHNT, CDR2 YYREEE (reference sequence). V was pared by 4 bases and J by 5 bases, with 5 bases of the junction left unmatched. CDR3 nucleotide sequence: TGTGCCAGCAGCCCGGGACTAGCGCAGGAGACCCAGTACTTC. Translating it yields CASSPGLAQETQYF.

This clone was seen once. The genes are TRBV5-4 and TRBJ2-6, with 8 bases matching TRBD1. In germline, CDR1 is SGHNT, CDR2 YYREEE (reference sequence). The CDR3 sequence is 16 residues long. Unmatched junction bases numbered 4, after V lost 1 base and J lost 4 bases. CDR3 amino acids: CASSLQGAYGANVLTF. The CDR3 DNA follows: TGTGCCAGCAGCTTGCAGGGGGCTTACGGGGCCAACGTCCTGACTTTC.

The chain recombines TRBV15 with TRBJ2-5; the D call may be TRBD1 or TRBD2 (5 bases each). This CDR3 is 15 amino acids long. Germline values: CDR1 LNHNV, CDR2 YYDKDF (reference sequence). Trimming stripped 4 bases from V and 1 base from J, with 13 bases between. CDR3: CATSIAGATQETQYF. CDR3 sequence (DNA): TGTGCCACCAGCATTGCCGGGGCTACCCAAGAGACCCAGTACTTC.

This chain joins TRBV18 and TRBJ1-5; D uncertain. Per the germline V gene, CDR1 is KGHSH and CDR2 is LQKENI. V was trimmed by 6 bases and J by 6 bases, leaving 24 bases between them. The CDR3 is 17 amino acids. The CDR3 sequence: CASSSGMRFQSGQPQHF. For the CDR3, the DNA is TGTGCCAGCTCGTCGGGTATGCGGTTCCAGAGCGGTCAGCCCCAGCATTTT.

The rearrangement uses TRBV12-3 or TRBV12-4 and TRBJ2-1; TRBD2 might be the D (5 bases). The ends were cut back, 2 bases at V and 10 bases at J, with 9 bases in the middle. The CDR3 has 12 residues. The CDR3 region is CASSLKGGEQFF. CDR3 in DNA: TGTGCCAGCAGTTTAAAAGGCGGGGAGCAGTTCTTC.

V and J are TRBV6-5 and TRBJ2-3, with TRBD2 matching 11 bases. Per the germline V gene, CDR1 is MNHEY and CDR2 is SVGAGI. Trimming at V came to 8 bases and at J to 1 base, leaving 5 bases not matched to a gene. CDR3 length equals 15 residues. The CDR3 region is CASRGTSGRTDTQYF. The CDR3 DNA follows: TGTGCCAGCCGGGGGACTAGCGGACGCACAGATACGCAGTATTTT.

The rearrangement links TRBV11-3 to TRBJ2-7; 10 bases agree with TRBD1. The CDR3 contains 17 residues. The junction had 9 bases not matched to a gene; V was cut back by 4 bases and J by 0 bases. CDR1 is SGHNT and CDR2 is YENEEA in the germline V gene. DNA of the CDR3: TGTGCCAGCAGCTCGTTTTCCGGGACAGGGGACTCCTACGAGCAGTACTTC. Its protein is CASSSFSGTGDSYEQYF.

The rearrangement uses TRBV5-5 and TRBJ1-1, with 9 bases identical to TRBD1. Trimming took 3 bases from V and 6 from J; bases not matched to a gene: 12. Germline CDR1 and CDR2: SGHKS and YYEKEE (reference sequence). This CDR3 is built from 16 residues. CDR3 sequence reads: CASSWGVIGTGSEAFF. Here the CDR3 DNA reads TGTGCCAGCAGCTGGGGGGTTATAGGGACAGGGTCTGAAGCTTTCTTT.

V and J are TRBV2 and TRBJ2-7, with 7 bases fitting TRBD1. There are 13 residues in the CDR3. Trimming took 7 bases from V and 6 from J; bases not matched to a gene: 9. Germline lookup yields CDR1 SNHLY and CDR2 FYNNEI. CDR3 sequence: CASNKIDRAEQYF. The CDR3 coding sequence is TGTGCCAGCAACAAAATTGACAGGGCCGAGCAGTACTTC.

The rearrangement uses TRBV4-1 and TRBJ1-3; D unclear. This CDR3 spans 15 amino acids. V was cut by 0 bases and J by 12 bases, with 18 bases left in between. Germline V CDR1 and CDR2: MGHRA, YSYEKL. DNA for the CDR3: TGCGCCAGCAGCCAAGAGGGGTTCCCGGGAATCGACATATATTTT. Translated, it gives CASSQEGFPGIDIYF.

The V gene is TRBV28, the J gene TRBJ2-1; 8 bases map to TRBD1. The CDR3 spans 15 residues. V shed 6 bases and J 1 base; nucleotides not matched to a gene: 5. Germline CDR1 reads MDHEN; CDR2 reads SYDVKM. The CDR3 nucleotides are TGTGCCAGCAGGTCCAGACAGGGGTCCTACAATGAGCAGTTCTTC. It yields the protein CASRSRQGSYNEQFF.

The rearrangement links TRBV6-6 to TRBJ2-6; D not resolved. The CDR3 is made up of 16 amino acids. Per germline, CDR1 MNHNY and CDR2 SVGAGI (reference sequence). The V gene lost 6 bases and the J gene lost 1 base, with 13 bases spanning the gap. This CDR3 reads CASSKIQTSGANVLTF. The CDR3 nucleotides are TGTGCCAGCAGCAAAATTCAAACATCTGGGGCCAACGTCCTGACTTTC.